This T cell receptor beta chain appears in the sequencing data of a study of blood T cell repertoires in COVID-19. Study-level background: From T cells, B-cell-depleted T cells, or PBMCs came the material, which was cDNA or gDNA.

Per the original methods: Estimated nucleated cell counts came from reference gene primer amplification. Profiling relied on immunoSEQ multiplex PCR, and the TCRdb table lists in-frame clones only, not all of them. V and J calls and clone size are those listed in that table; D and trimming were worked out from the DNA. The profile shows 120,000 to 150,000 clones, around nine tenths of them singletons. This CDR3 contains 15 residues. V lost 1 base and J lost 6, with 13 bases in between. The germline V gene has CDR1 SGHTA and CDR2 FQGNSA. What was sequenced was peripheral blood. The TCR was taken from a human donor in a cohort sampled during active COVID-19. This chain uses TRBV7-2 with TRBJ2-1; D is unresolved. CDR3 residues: CASSLGPSLANEQFF. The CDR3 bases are TGTGCCAGCAGCTTAGGACCTAGTCTCGCCAATGAGCAGTTCTTC.